The 20 T cell receptor beta chains reported below all come from one sample, sequenced in a study of T cell repertoires in cytomegalovirus infection. No antigen is known for these receptors. TCRdb re-called the reads through MiXCR, storing one row per CDR3 protein. The sample yields nearly 700,000 distinct CDR3 sequences, roughly 33% seen once. The specimen comprised cultured PBMCs, sampled from culture after CMV antigen stimulation. The receptor source for this set is a human donor in good health (CMV status not recorded). Some clones in this sample may be carry-over from other donors' samples.

This clonotype was recorded a few times. This chain uses TRBV12-3 or TRBV12-4 with TRBJ2-4; D is perhaps TRBD1 or TRBD2 (6 bases each). V was trimmed by 8 bases and J by 8 bases, leaving 16 bases between them. There are 13 residues in the CDR3. The CDR3 DNA reads TGTGCCAGCCGGGAGACAGGAGAATACATTCAGTACTTC. It encodes CASRETGEYIQYF.

The gene calls are TRBV7-2 and TRBJ2-1; tentatively, D is TRBD1 or TRBD2 (5 bases each). CDR1 SGHTA and CDR2 FQGNSA come from the germline V gene. The CDR3 runs 15 residues. The germline V and J ends were trimmed by 3 bases and 2 bases, with 11 bases remaining between them. CDR3: CASSLGRVPYNEQFF. The CDR3 nucleotides read TGTGCCAGCAGCTTGGGGCGGGTCCCCTACAATGAGCAGTTCTTC.

This clonotype was found a few times. The rearrangement uses TRBV14 and TRBJ1-6; the D is unclear. CDR1 is SGHDN, CDR2 FVKESK, per germline. The CDR3 length is 15 residues. Trimming took 6 bases from V and 0 from J, leaving 9 bases between them. CDR3 sequence (DNA): TGTGCCAGCAGTCGAGCGAGCTCCTATAATTCACCCCTCCACTTT. This gives the protein CASSRASSYNSPLHF. The variable domain in full, with the rest retrieved from reference TRBV14 and TRBJ1-6, is EAGVTQFPSHSVIEKGQTVTLRCDPISGHDNLYWYRRVMGKEIKFLLHFVKESKQDESGMPNNRFLAERTGGTYSTLKVQPAELEDSGVYFCASSRASSYNSPLHFGNGTRLTVT.

CDR3 loop: CASSRDRMLANYGYTF. The CDR3, as DNA: TGTGCCAGCAGCCGGGACAGAATGTTAGCTAACTATGGCTACACCTTC. V usage is TRBV2 and J usage is TRBJ1-2; 7 bases fit TRBD1. Trimming at V came to 6 bases and at J to 0 bases, leaving 10 bases not matched to a gene. CDR1 SNHLY and CDR2 FYNNEI come from the germline V gene. The CDR3 contains 16 residues.

This clonotype has only a few counts. The rearrangement uses TRBV6-1 and TRBJ2-1, with 9 bases aligning to TRBD1. V dropped 8 bases and J dropped 6; count of bases not matched to a gene: 14. The CDR3 sequence is 16 residues long. The germline V gene has CDR1 MNHNS and CDR2 SASEGT. The CDR3 DNA reads as TGTGCCAGCTACCCTATACCGGGACAGGGAGGCAATGAGCAGTTCTTC. Translation: CASYPIPGQGGNEQFF.

V is TRBV19 and J is TRBJ2-7; D remains ambiguous. Germline CDR1 reads LNHDA; CDR2 reads SQIVND (reference sequence). Trimming cost V 1 base and J 3 bases, with 13 bases left between them. The CDR3 is 15 amino acids. The CDR3 protein is CASSIAATAGYEQYF. The CDR3, as DNA: TGTGCCAGTAGTATAGCGGCAACAGCCGGCTACGAGCAGTACTTC.

The table lists this clonotype with many counts. The J gene is TRBJ2-3, the V gene TRBV7-2; 11 nucleotides agree with TRBD2. This CDR3 is 15 amino acids long. CDR1 is SGHTA, CDR2 FQGNSA, per germline. V trimming: 6 bases; J trimming: 3 bases; junction bases outside the gene matches: 5. The CDR3 DNA is TGTGCCAGCAGGTTTAGACTAGCGGGGACAGATACGCAGTATTTT. It is translated as CASRFRLAGTDTQYF.

The gene calls are TRBV7-4 and TRBJ2-1, with unresolved D. Germline V gene lookup returns CDR1 SGHVT and CDR2 SQSDAQ. CDR3 length: 11 residues. The germline V and J ends were trimmed by 5 bases and 8 bases, with 7 bases remaining between them. CDR3 DNA sequence: TGTGCCAGCAGCCCCGACGATGAGCAGTTCTTC. The encoded protein is CASSPDDEQFF.

The chain carries TRBV29-1 and TRBJ2-7, with TRBD2 matching 10 bases. Germline lookup yields CDR1 SQVTM and CDR2 ANQGSEA. The CDR3 covers 17 residues. The junction had 10 bases not matched to a gene; V was cut back by 2 bases and J by 0 bases. The CDR3 DNA reads as TGCAGCGTTGAAAGCCCCCGGCGGACTAGCGGCTCCTACGAGCAGTACTTC. This translates into CSVESPRRTSGSYEQYF.

The chain recombines TRBV6-2 or TRBV6-3 with TRBJ2-6, with 9 bases lining up with TRBD1. Unmatched junction bases numbered 2, after V lost 4 bases and J lost 1 base. CDR3 length: 16 amino acids. The germline gives CDR1 MNHEY, CDR2 SVGEGT. CDR3 coding DNA: TGTGCCAGCAGTTCTGACAGGGGGTCTGGGGCCAACGTCCTGACTTTC. It yields the protein CASSSDRGSGANVLTF.

The chain combines TRBV5-1 with TRBJ2-1; 14 bases agree with TRBD2. After removal of 4 bases from V and 9 bases from J, the junction contained 12 bases not matched to a gene. The CDR3 has 17 amino acids. Germline V gene sequence: CDR1 SGHRS, CDR2 YFSETQ. CDR3 DNA sequence: TGCGCCAGCAGCCTAGAACCGGGACTAGCGGGAGTTGGTGAGCAGTTCTTC. Translated: CASSLEPGLAGVGEQFF. The whole variable domain, filled in from reference TRBV5-1 and TRBJ2-1, reads KAGVTQTPRYLIKTRGQQVTLSCSPISGHRSVSWYQQTPGQGLQFLFEYFSETQRNKGNFPGRFSGRQFSNSRSEMNVSTLELGDSALYLCASSLEPGLAGVGEQFFGPGTRLTVL.

Only a few counts were recorded for this clonotype. The V call is TRBV12-5, the J call TRBJ2-7, with TRBD2 matching 9 bases. The CDR3 runs 14 residues. The trim removed 5 bases at V and 2 bases at J, leaving 4 bases unmatched. CDR1 is LGHNT and CDR2 is FRNRAP in the germline V gene. CDR3 loop: CASGLGLATYEQYF. Written as DNA, the CDR3 is TGTGCTAGTGGTCTCGGACTAGCGACCTACGAGCAGTACTTC.

The rearrangement joins TRBV6-5 to TRBJ1-1; 9 bases map to TRBD1. CDR3 length: 15 amino acids. Trimming removed 7 bases from V and 7 bases from J; junction bases left unmatched: 13. CDR1 MNHEY and CDR2 SVGAGI come from the germline V gene. CDR3 amino acids: CASNLKTGGLIEAFF. DNA for the CDR3: TGTGCCAGCAATTTAAAAACAGGGGGCCTGATTGAAGCTTTCTTT.

This clonotype was counted at least ten times. The V gene is TRBV12-3 or TRBV12-4, the J gene TRBJ2-5, with 10 bases identical to TRBD2. The CDR3 loop spans 16 amino acids. J lost 5 bases, V lost 6 bases, and 12 bases had no gene match. The CDR3 reads CASRPRAGGPWETQYF. In DNA, the CDR3 is TGTGCCAGCAGGCCAAGAGCGGGGGGGCCTTGGGAGACCCAGTACTTC.

This clonotype was counted a single time. This chain uses TRBV5-4 with TRBJ2-1; a weak D match, TRBD2 (6 bases). CDR1 is SGHNT, CDR2 YYREEE, per germline (reference sequence). This CDR3 comprises 15 residues. V lost 1 base and J 5 bases, leaving 13 bases between the germline ends. This CDR3 is CASSLHPAGDNEQFF. The CDR3 DNA reads TGTGCCAGCAGCTTGCACCCAGCGGGTGACAATGAGCAGTTCTTC.

This clonotype was seen at least ten times. The chain is built from TRBV7-6 and TRBJ2-7; D call uncertain. CDR1 is SGHVS and CDR2 is FNYEAQ in the germline V gene. This CDR3 spans 13 amino acids. V was shortened by 2 bases and J by 6 bases, with 11 bases between the two germline ends. CDR3: CASSLYEWGEQYF. The CDR3 nucleotides read TGTGCCAGCAGCTTATACGAATGGGGCGAGCAGTACTTC.

At least ten counts were recorded for this clonotype. V gene TRBV7-2 combines with J gene TRBJ2-7; D is ambiguous. The CDR3 has 13 amino acids. The ends were cut back, 4 bases at V and 3 bases at J, with 10 bases in the middle. Germline CDR1 reads SGHTA; CDR2 reads FQGNSA. The CDR3 DNA reads TGTGCCAGCAGCTCCTACGATAACTACGAGCAGTACTTC. It translates to CASSSYDNYEQYF.

The chain uses TRBV20-1 and TRBJ2-2; TRBD2 agrees at 11 bases. Trimming cost V 0 bases and J 5 bases; bases outside gene matches: 8. This CDR3 region has 17 residues. The germline V gene has CDR1 DFQATT and CDR2 SNEGSKA (reference sequence). CDR3 protein: CSARESLGLAVTGELFF. The CDR3 region has the DNA TGCAGTGCTAGAGAAAGTTTGGGACTAGCGGTTACCGGGGAGCTGTTTTTT.

The V and J genes are TRBV6-2 or TRBV6-3 and TRBJ1-2; D may be TRBD1 (6 bases). The germline CDR1 and CDR2 sequences are MNHEY and SVGEGT. The V and J ends lost 6 bases and 2 bases respectively, with 19 bases between them. This CDR3 comprises 16 residues. CDR3 sequence (DNA): TGTGCCAGCAGAAAAACCGGGACAACTGTAAACTATGGCTACACCTTC. Encoded protein: CASRKTGTTVNYGYTF.

The rearrangement joins TRBV11-1 to TRBJ2-1; TRBD1 matches at 9 bases. The CDR3 covers 17 residues. Germline V lookup: CDR1 SGHAT, CDR2 FQDESV (reference sequence). V was clipped by 5 bases and J by 6 bases; unmatched bases: 14. The chain's CDR3 is CASSLPGTGKVRNEQFF. As DNA, the CDR3 is TGTGCCAGCAGCCTACCCGGGACAGGGAAAGTACGCAATGAGCAGTTCTTC.